Below, one TCR beta chain is given with its context. What it binds is not known. The time point: week 11, during vaccination. Doses comprised 300 ug of mutant IDH1 20-mer peptide each, plus topical imiquimod. New astrocytomas of WHO grade 3 or 4 that were IDH1-mutant and ATRX-lost were found in the donors. Trimming pared 2 bases from V and 5 bases from J, leaving 24 bases between. The CDR3 extends over 18 amino acids. From germline, CDR1 is SGHAT and CDR2 FQNNGV. TCRdb's copy holds only in-frame clones and misses some; the assay was immunoSEQ multiplex PCR. This table has under 150,000 clones, 90% appearing once. The data stem from a study of a mutant IDH1 vaccine in newly diagnosed glioma. Whole-study context: Treated individuals were approximately 60% male and roughly 40% female, averaging 40.4 years of age. Most patients had received both radiotherapy and temozolomide, the prior options being radiotherapy, temozolomide, or both.

Study-level findings and limits: Seemingly, pseudoprogression had no relation to changes in the top peripheral T cell clonotypes.

This sample comprised PBMCs, obtained from a glioma patient whose treatment included an IDH1 peptide vaccine. The gene calls are TRBV11-2 and TRBJ2-5, with D possibly matching TRBD2 (6 bases). This clonotype was sampled from a woman between 50 and 59 years old with glioma. The CDR3 region is CASSLIPPRPAGGETQYF. The CDR3 DNA sequence: TGTGCCAGCAGCTTAATACCCCCCCGACCAGCGGGTGGCGAGACCCAGTACTTC.